The T cell receptor beta chain under discussion was sequenced for a study of shared T cell receptors in the human thymus. The germline V gene has CDR1 SEHNR and CDR2 FQNEAQ (reference sequence). The length of the CDR3 is 16 residues. J gave up 4 bases and V 5 bases, and 10 bases lay outside the gene matches. Generated by immunoSEQ multiplex PCR, the TCRdb table keeps only in-frame clones and is missing some. The profile covers 55,000 to 75,000 clones, with nearly 95% appearing a single time and around 0.03% taken by the ten largest. The sample comprised thymocytes. The chain combines TRBV7-9 with TRBJ2-5; 10 nucleotides agree with TRBD2. The sequence was collected from a human donor. In DNA form, the CDR3 reads TGTGCCAGCAGCGGAGCACCAGCGGGGGGGGTAGAGACCCAGTACTTC. Its protein is CASSGAPAGGVETQYF.